This T cell receptor beta chain was recorded in a study of shared clonotypes between healthy human individuals. TCRdb's copy holds only in-frame clones and misses some; the assay was immunoSEQ multiplex PCR. This sample carries a few hundred thousand clones, less than 75% of them seen once, and the ten largest clones take under 11%. The sequence derives from a man aged 25 to 40 in good health. Sequencing was done on a sample of memory CD4+ T cells sorted from blood. Subset described: CD45RA-negative fraction.

CDR3: CASSPGTTNTEAFF. CDR3 DNA sequence: TGCGCCAGCAGCCCTGGGACAACGAACACTGAAGCTTTCTTT. The V call is TRBV5-1, the J call TRBJ1-1; the D gene is possibly TRBD1 (6 bases). Germline CDR1 and CDR2: SGHRS and YFSETQ. The V end was cut by 4 bases, the J end by 1 base, with 11 bases between. The CDR3 runs to 14 residues.